The present T cell receptor beta chain was sequenced within a study of T-cell reconstitution after alpha-beta-depleted transplantation in children. Study results and limitations: By one year post-transplant, T-cell counts and diversity largely arose from T cells that were newly produced.

The CDR3 has 15 amino acids. Comments on this clonotype: The target antigen is unknown.

It was with unique molecular identifiers that the TCRbeta library was prepared. In TCRdb, the PCR reads were re-called with MiXCR into one record per CDR3 protein. The repertoire holds hundreds of thousands of distinct CDR3 sequences, about 17% seen once, with roughly 41% in the top ten. The rearrangement uses TRBV21-1 and TRBJ1-4; the DNA was not used to check the table's D call, TRBD1. TRBV21-1 is a recognized pseudogene. Here the sequenced sample was PBMCs, mostly from graft donor cells, taken 360 days after TCRalphabeta/CD19-depleted stem cell transplant. This receptor was taken from a male patient aged 2 to 10 who had a stem cell transplant for acute lymphoblastic leukemia, so the T cells may come from the graft donor. CDR3 sequence: CASSRWTEANEKLFF. CDR3 nucleotide sequence: TGTGCCAGCAGCAGATGGACAGAAGCCAATGAAAAACTGTTTTTT.